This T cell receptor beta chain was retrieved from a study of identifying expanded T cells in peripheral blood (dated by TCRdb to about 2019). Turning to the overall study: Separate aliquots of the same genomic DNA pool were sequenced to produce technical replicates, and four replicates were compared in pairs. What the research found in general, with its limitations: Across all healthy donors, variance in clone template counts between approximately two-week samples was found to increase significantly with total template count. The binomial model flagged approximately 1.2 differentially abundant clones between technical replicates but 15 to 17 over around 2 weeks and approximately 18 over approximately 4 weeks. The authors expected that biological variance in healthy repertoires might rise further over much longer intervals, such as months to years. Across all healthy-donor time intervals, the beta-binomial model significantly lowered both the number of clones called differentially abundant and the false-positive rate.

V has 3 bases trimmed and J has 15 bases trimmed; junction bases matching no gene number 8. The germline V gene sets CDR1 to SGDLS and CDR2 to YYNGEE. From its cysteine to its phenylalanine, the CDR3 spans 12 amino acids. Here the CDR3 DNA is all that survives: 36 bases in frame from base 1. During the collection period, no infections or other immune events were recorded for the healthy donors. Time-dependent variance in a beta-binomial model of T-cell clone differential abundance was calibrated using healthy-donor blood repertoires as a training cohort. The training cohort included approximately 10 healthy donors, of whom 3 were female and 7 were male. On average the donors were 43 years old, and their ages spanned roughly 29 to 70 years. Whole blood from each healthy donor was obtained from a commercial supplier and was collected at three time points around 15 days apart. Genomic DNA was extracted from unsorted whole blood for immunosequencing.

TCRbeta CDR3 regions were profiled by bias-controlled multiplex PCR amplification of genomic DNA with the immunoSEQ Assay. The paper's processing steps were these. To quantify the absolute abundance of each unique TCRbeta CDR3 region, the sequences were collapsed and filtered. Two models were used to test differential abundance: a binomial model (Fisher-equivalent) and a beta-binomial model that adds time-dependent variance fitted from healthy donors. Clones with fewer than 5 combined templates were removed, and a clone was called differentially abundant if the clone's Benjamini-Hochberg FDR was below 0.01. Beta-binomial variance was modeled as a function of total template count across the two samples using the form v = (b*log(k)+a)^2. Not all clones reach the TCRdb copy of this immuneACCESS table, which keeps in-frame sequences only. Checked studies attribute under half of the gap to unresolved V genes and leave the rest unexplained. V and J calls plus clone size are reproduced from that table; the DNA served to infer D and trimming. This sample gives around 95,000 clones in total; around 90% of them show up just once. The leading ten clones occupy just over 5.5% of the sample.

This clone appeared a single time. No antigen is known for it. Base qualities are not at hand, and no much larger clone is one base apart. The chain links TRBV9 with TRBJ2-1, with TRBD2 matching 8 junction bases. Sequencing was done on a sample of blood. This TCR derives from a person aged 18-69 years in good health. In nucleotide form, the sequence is TGTGCCAGCAGCGCGACTAGCGCTCGACTGTTCTTC. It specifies CASSATSARLFF. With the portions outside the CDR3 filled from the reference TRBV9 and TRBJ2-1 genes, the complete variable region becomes DSGVTQTPKHLITATGQRVTLRCSPRSGDLSVYWYQQSLDQGLQFLIQYYNGEERAKGNILERFSAQQFPDLHSELNLSSLELGDSALYFCASSATSARLFFGPGTRLTVL.